Sequencing of this TCR beta chain was carried out in a study of T cell changes during pregnancy in multiple sclerosis. The assay was immunoSEQ multiplex PCR, and TCRdb's table has in-frame clones only and misses some. The sample lists approximately 43,000 clones; less than 95% were seen once. The ends were cut back, 9 bases at V and 1 base at J, with 9 bases in the middle. This CDR3 has 13 amino acids. CDR1 SGHTA and CDR2 FQGNSA come from the germline V gene. This clone has more than one count but fewer than ten. This clonotype was obtained from a female donor with multiple sclerosis, enrolled in a pregnancy study. Specimen: CD8+ T cells from peripheral blood mononuclear cells, collected in the first trimester of pregnancy. This chain links TRBV7-2 with TRBJ2-2; D is perhaps TRBD1 (5 bases). CDR3 loop: CAREQENTGELFF. CDR3 sequence (DNA): TGTGCCAGGGAACAGGAGAACACCGGGGAGCTGTTTTTT.